Following are 31 T cell receptor beta chains from one sample sequenced in a study of blood T cell repertoires in COVID-19. Here immunoSEQ multiplex PCR was the method, and the copy in TCRdb shows in-frame clones only, minus some. The sample consists of some 290,000 clones, around four fifths of them appearing once. The sequenced sample consisted of peripheral blood. These receptor sequences come from a man aged 60-69 years who had recovered from COVID-19.

The rearrangement uses TRBV5-4 and TRBJ2-3, with 12 bases lining up with TRBD2. The length of the CDR3 is 16 residues. Trimming cost V 4 bases and J 8 bases; bases outside gene matches: 11. Germline V gene sequence: CDR1 SGHNT, CDR2 YYREEE (reference sequence). CDR3 coding DNA: TGTGCCAGCAGCCAAGAGAAGACTAGCGGGAGAGGTACGCAGTATTTT. This encodes CASSQEKTSGRGTQYF.

CDR3 coding DNA: TGTGCCAGCAGCTTAGAGGGGACAGGGTCCATGAACACTGAAGCTTTCTTT. This translates into CASSLEGTGSMNTEAFF. The rearrangement joins TRBV7-8 to TRBJ1-1; 9 bases are shared with TRBD1. J lost 0 bases, V lost 1 base, and 6 bases had no gene match. The CDR3 has 17 residues. Germline lookup yields CDR1 SGHVS and CDR2 FQNEAQ.

V is TRBV7-8 and J is TRBJ2-7; D remains ambiguous. The CDR3 runs to 17 residues. The germline V and J ends were trimmed by 1 base and 1 base, with 17 bases remaining between them. CDR1 SGHVS and CDR2 FQNEAQ come from the germline V gene. The CDR3 region is CASSLVGLGAQSYEQYF. DNA for the CDR3: TGTGCCAGCAGCTTAGTCGGTCTTGGAGCCCAGTCCTACGAGCAGTACTTC. The complete variable domain, with remaining parts taken from reference TRBV7-8 and TRBJ2-7, reads GAGVSQSPRYKVAKRGQDVALRCDPISGHVSLFWYQQALGQGPEFLTYFQNEAQLDKSGLPSDRFFAERPEGSVSTLKIQRTQQEDSAVYLCASSLVGLGAQSYEQYFGPGTRLTVT.

The chain recombines TRBV4-1 with TRBJ2-7; 7 bases match TRBD1. Germline CDR1 reads MGHRA; CDR2 reads YSYEKL. The V segment lost 4 bases and the J segment 0 bases; nucleotides outside the gene matches: 6. There are 15 residues in the CDR3. DNA of the CDR3: TGCGCCAGCAGCCGACAGACAGGGAACTCCTACGAGCAGTACTTC. Its protein product is CASSRQTGNSYEQYF.

The rearrangement links TRBV7-2 to TRBJ2-1, with D possibly matching TRBD2 (6 bases). This CDR3 has 17 residues. CDR1 and CDR2 (germline): SGHTA, FQGNSA. Trimming took off 5 bases at V and 5 bases at J, with 22 bases between the two ends. The CDR3 region is CASSPQGPGTGDNEQFF. CDR3 DNA: TGTGCCAGCAGCCCCCAAGGTCCCGGGACTGGCGACAATGAGCAGTTCTTC.

The genes are TRBV7-6 and TRBJ1-6; a possible D gene is TRBD1 (6 bases). The CDR3 consists of 15 residues. Trimming cost V 3 bases and J 9 bases, with 15 bases left between them. CDR1 and CDR2 from the germline V gene are SGHVS and FNYEAQ. The CDR3 here is CASSLGTGSSSPLHF. The CDR3 coding sequence is TGTGCCAGCAGCTTGGGCACAGGGTCGAGTTCACCCCTCCACTTT.

This clone was counted once. V is TRBV5-5 and J is TRBJ1-1, with D unclear. The V end was cut by 4 bases, the J end by 7 bases, with 23 bases between. The CDR3 covers 16 residues. CDR1 is SGHKS and CDR2 is YYEKEE in the germline V gene (reference sequence). CDR3 DNA sequence: TGTGCCAGCAGCCCCCGGGAGAGTAGCCTAATGGGTGAAGCTTTCTTT. The encoded protein is CASSPRESSLMGEAFF.

The CDR3 sequence: CASSPSAGLDFTF. Here the CDR3 DNA reads TGTGCCAGCTCACCCTCGGCAGGGTTAGACTTTACCTTC. This chain connects TRBV18 to TRBJ1-2; tentatively, D is TRBD1 (5 bases). The CDR3 spans 13 residues. Germline values: CDR1 KGHSH, CDR2 LQKENI. Trimming cost V 3 bases and J 14 bases, with 19 bases left between them.

The V gene is TRBV5-4, the J gene TRBJ1-1; the D is unclear. CDR1 and CDR2 (germline): SGHNT, YYREEE (reference sequence). V shed 3 bases and J shed 7 bases, with 16 bases lying between them. The CDR3 contains 14 residues. The CDR3 reads CASSSEAPKVEAFF. CDR3 DNA: TGTGCCAGCAGCTCAGAGGCCCCAAAGGTTGAAGCTTTCTTT.

The J gene is TRBJ1-4, the V gene TRBV3-1 (or the pseudogene TRBV3-2); D uncertain. Trimming took off 0 bases at V and 7 bases at J, with 12 bases between the two ends. Germline V gives CDR1 LGHDT, CDR2 YNNKEL (reference sequence). The CDR3 is 15 residues long. The CDR3 region is CASSQDSYVAEKLFF. In DNA, the CDR3 is TGTGCCAGCAGCCAAGACAGTTACGTGGCTGAAAAACTGTTTTTT.

This clone was observed a handful of times. The J gene is TRBJ2-2, the V gene TRBV5-1; D is possibly TRBD2 (6 bases). The CDR3 is 14 amino acids. Looked up from germline, CDR1 is SGHRS and CDR2 is YFSETQ. Trimming took 5 bases from V and 4 from J, leaving 12 bases between them. CDR3 amino acids: CASRVRAGTGELFF. In nucleotides, the CDR3 is TGCGCCAGCAGGGTTAGAGCGGGCACCGGGGAGCTGTTTTTT.

This rearrangement joins TRBV5-5 to TRBJ2-3; maybe TRBD2 (7 bases). CDR3 size: 15 residues. Germline V lookup: CDR1 SGHKS, CDR2 YYEKEE (reference sequence). With 2 bases removed from V and 4 bases from J, the gap between germline ends came to 14 bases. The CDR3, as DNA: TGTGCCAGCAGCTTAGGGCAGGGGAGGGCAGATACGCAGTATTTT. It encodes CASSLGQGRADTQYF. The full variable domain, rest sourced from reference TRBV5-5 and TRBJ2-3, is DAGVTQSPTHLIKTRGQQVTLRCSPISGHKSVSWYQQVLGQGPQFIFQYYEKEERGRGNFPDRFSARQFPNYSSELNVNALLLGDSALYLCASSLGQGRADTQYFGPGTRLTVL.

This chain links TRBV30 with TRBJ1-4, with no clear D. Germline V lookup: CDR1 GTSNPN, CDR2 SVGIG (reference sequence). The V gene lost 8 bases and the J gene lost 5 bases, with 18 bases spanning the gap. This CDR3 spans 14 amino acids. CDR3 nucleotide sequence: TGTGCCCTCCAAGTGGCAGGAGGGAATGAAAAACTGTTTTTT. Translating gives CALQVAGGNEKLFF.

The rearrangement joins TRBV19 to TRBJ2-7; tentatively, D is TRBD2 (7 bases). The CDR3 spans 14 residues. Trimming shortened V by 3 bases and J by 6 bases, and 15 bases separated the two germline ends. CDR1 and CDR2 from the germline V gene are LNHDA and SQIVND (reference sequence). The CDR3 sequence is CASSIGGAPPEQYF. Here the CDR3 DNA reads TGTGCCAGTAGTATTGGGGGGGCCCCCCCCGAGCAGTACTTC.

This clone has just one count. This rearrangement joins TRBV30 to TRBJ2-7; 11 bases are a match to TRBD1. The germline V gene encodes CDR1 GTSNPN and CDR2 SVGIG (reference sequence). V shed 8 bases and J 4 bases; nucleotides not matched to a gene: 4. The CDR3 consists of 12 residues. The CDR3 loop is CAGQGAGYEQYF. CDR3 bases: TGTGCCGGACAGGGGGCTGGGTACGAGCAGTACTTC.

The rearrangement joins TRBV7-9 to TRBJ2-7, with TRBD2 matching over 9 bases. V dropped 3 bases and J dropped 3; count of bases not matched to a gene: 9. The V gene's germline CDR1 is SEHNR and CDR2 FQNEAQ (reference sequence). This CDR3 contains 16 residues. The chain's CDR3 is CASSFTGLASHYEQYF. CDR3 coding DNA: TGTGCCAGCAGCTTCACGGGACTAGCAAGTCACTACGAGCAGTACTTC.

This clone has a single count. V is TRBV19 and J is TRBJ2-1; D is undetermined. The length of the CDR3 is 14 residues. Trimming shortened V by 8 bases and J by 7 bases, and 18 bases separated the two germline ends. The germline CDR1 and CDR2 sequences are LNHDA and SQIVND (reference sequence). The CDR3 DNA follows: TGTGCCAGTGCGGAACGGCTGCAGAGTAATGAGCAGTTCTTC. This translates into CASAERLQSNEQFF.

This clone was detected only once. This chain links TRBV1 with TRBJ2-7; TRBD2 reflects the table's D call only, with no check against the DNA. TRBV1 is assigned pseudogene status. The CDR3 is 19 residues long. The CDR3 DNA is TGCACCAGCAGCCAAGAGGGACTAGCGGGAGGGCAGTTTAACTACGAGCAGTACTTC. It translates to CTSSQEGLAGGQFNYEQYF.

J is TRBJ2-6 and V is TRBV18; D is possibly TRBD1 (5 bases). In germline, CDR1 is KGHSH, CDR2 LQKENI. With 1 base removed from V and 4 bases from J, the gap between germline ends came to 11 bases. The CDR3 covers 16 residues. The chain's CDR3 is CASSPLAGRGANVLTF. The CDR3 DNA is TGTGCCAGCTCACCACTCGCAGGGCGAGGGGCCAACGTCCTGACTTTC.

The gene calls are TRBV4-1 and TRBJ2-1, with D maybe TRBD1 (6 bases). V dropped 4 bases and J dropped 5 bases, with 12 bases sitting between them. From germline, CDR1 is MGHRA and CDR2 YSYEKL. The CDR3 contains 14 residues. Written as DNA, the CDR3 is TGCGCCAGCAGCCTCCGGACAGTCAACAATGAGCAGTTCTTC. The encoded protein is CASSLRTVNNEQFF.

The DNA of the CDR3 is TGTGCCAGCTCACCAAGGCCGGTCGACAGGTCCTCTGGGGCCAACGTCCTGACTTTC. It yields the protein CASSPRPVDRSSGANVLTF. The chain carries TRBV18 and TRBJ2-6; tentatively, D is TRBD1 (6 bases). This CDR3 is 19 amino acids long. V was clipped by 2 bases and J by 0 bases, with 17 bases between them. Per the germline V gene, CDR1 is KGHSH and CDR2 is LQKENI.

This chain links TRBV25-1 with TRBJ1-6, with D perhaps TRBD1 (6 bases). V lost 7 bases to trimming and J lost 9 bases, with 19 bases between them. The CDR3 contains 15 residues. Germline V lookup: CDR1 MGHDK, CDR2 SYGVNS. The CDR3 here is CASTPTGQGVSPLHF. As DNA, the CDR3 is TGTGCCAGCACACCCACGGGACAAGGGGTTTCACCCCTCCACTTT.

The gene calls are TRBV24-1 and TRBJ2-1; TRBD2 matches 8 bases. V shed 6 bases and J 5 bases; nucleotides not matched to a gene: 5. The CDR3 is made up of 14 amino acids. Germline V gene sequence: CDR1 KGHDR, CDR2 SFDVKD. CDR3 sequence reads: CATSFTSGHNEQFF. CDR3 DNA sequence: TGTGCCACCAGTTTTACTAGCGGTCACAATGAGCAGTTCTTC.

Notes on this clone: Other nucleotide sequences from this sample produce the same CDR3. CDR3 nucleotide sequence: TGTGCCAGCAGCTTAGCTGGGGGCCGGGAGACCCAGTACTTC. It yields the protein CASSLAGGRETQYF. The gene calls are TRBV7-9 and TRBJ2-5, with D maybe TRBD1 (6 bases). V lost 0 bases and J lost 5, with 10 bases in between. This CDR3 comprises 14 residues. The germline V gene encodes CDR1 SEHNR and CDR2 FQNEAQ (reference sequence).

This clone was observed a single time. V usage is TRBV29-1 and J usage is TRBJ2-1; TRBD2 matches 9 bases. The CDR3 has 15 amino acids. V trimming: 6 bases; J trimming: 9 bases; junction bases outside the gene matches: 15. Germline V gene sequence: CDR1 SQVTM, CDR2 ANQGSEA. The CDR3 is CSVASLAGVGSEQFF. For the CDR3, the DNA is TGCAGCGTCGCTTCCTTAGCGGGAGTGGGTAGTGAGCAGTTCTTC.

J is TRBJ1-2 and V is TRBV28; 10 nucleotides match TRBD1. Germline V gives CDR1 MDHEN, CDR2 SYDVKM. V dropped 3 bases and J dropped 4; count of bases not matched to a gene: 8. There are 16 residues in the CDR3. The CDR3 protein is CASSFLDRGLPYGYTF. The CDR3 DNA is TGTGCCAGCAGTTTTCTAGACAGGGGGCTCCCCTATGGCTACACCTTC.

The chain combines TRBV18 with TRBJ2-5; tentative D call: TRBD2 (5 bases). V was cut by 2 bases and J by 1 base, with 8 bases left in between. Per the germline V gene, CDR1 is KGHSH and CDR2 is LQKENI. There are 14 residues in the CDR3. As DNA, the CDR3 is TGTGCCAGCTCACCAGCGGGCCTCCAAGAGACCCAGTACTTC. Residues: CASSPAGLQETQYF.

This clone has just one count. CDR3 nucleotide sequence: TGTGCCAGCAGCTCCAGCGGGAGGGCCAGCGCAGATACGCAGTATTTT. Amino acid sequence: CASSSSGRASADTQYF. The gene calls are TRBV7-9 and TRBJ2-3, with 10 bases identical to TRBD2. Germline CDR1 SEHNR, CDR2 FQNEAQ (reference sequence). V shed 4 bases and J 4 bases; nucleotides not matched to a gene: 8. The CDR3 loop spans 16 amino acids.

This clone has only a few counts. V usage is TRBV6-1 and J usage is TRBJ1-6; 7 positions match TRBD1. This CDR3 region has 20 residues. V shed 0 bases, J shed 0 bases, and the junction held 11 bases outside the gene matches. Germline assignment: CDR1 MNHNS and CDR2 SASEGT. The DNA of the CDR3 is TGTGCCAGCAGTGAAGCCAGGGGGAATCTCCCGAGCTCCTATAATTCACCCCTCCACTTT. Encoded protein: CASSEARGNLPSSYNSPLHF.

The CDR3 region has the DNA TGTGCCAGCAGCCCCCGCCTTGGAGGGAACAACGGCTACACCTTC. It specifies CASSPRLGGNNGYTF. The chain links TRBV5-4 to TRBJ1-2; D unresolved. The germline V gene encodes CDR1 SGHNT and CDR2 YYREEE (reference sequence). The CDR3 spans 15 residues. V lost 4 bases, J lost 8 bases, and 21 bases lay in between.

The V call is TRBV11-2, the J call TRBJ1-4; 7 bases match TRBD1. The junction had 2 bases not matched to a gene; V was cut back by 5 bases and J by 5 bases. The CDR3 has 13 residues. CDR1 SGHAT and CDR2 FQNNGV come from the germline V gene. CDR3 coding DNA: TGTGCCAGCAGCCAGGGACAGAATGAAAAACTGTTTTTT. It translates to CASSQGQNEKLFF.